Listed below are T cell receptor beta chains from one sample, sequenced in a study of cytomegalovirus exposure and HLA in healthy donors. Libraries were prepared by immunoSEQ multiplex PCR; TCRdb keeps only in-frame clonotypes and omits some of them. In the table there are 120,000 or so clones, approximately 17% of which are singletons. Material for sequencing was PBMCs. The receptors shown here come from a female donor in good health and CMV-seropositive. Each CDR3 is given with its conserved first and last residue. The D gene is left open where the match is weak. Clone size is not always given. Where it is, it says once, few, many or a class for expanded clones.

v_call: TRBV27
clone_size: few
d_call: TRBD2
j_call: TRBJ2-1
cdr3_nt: TGTGCCAGCAGGAGACTAGCGGGCAATGAGCAGTTCTTC
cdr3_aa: CASRRLAGNEQFF

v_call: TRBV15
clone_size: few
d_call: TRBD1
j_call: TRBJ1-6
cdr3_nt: TGTGCCACCAGCCCCCGGACAGGAGGGCCCCTCCACTTT
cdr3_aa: CATSPRTGGPLHF

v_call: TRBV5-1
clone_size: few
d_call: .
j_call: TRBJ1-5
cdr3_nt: TGCGCCAGCAGGGCGGGCCTGGGCAATCAGCCCCAGCATTTT
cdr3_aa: CASRAGLGNQPQHF

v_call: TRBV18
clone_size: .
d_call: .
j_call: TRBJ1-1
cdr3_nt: TGTGCCAGCTCACCACCGTCGCGCGGTTGGGAAGCTTTCTTT
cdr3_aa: CASSPPSRGWEAFF

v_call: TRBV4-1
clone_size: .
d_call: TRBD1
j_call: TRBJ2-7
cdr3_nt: TGCGCCAGCAGCCCCACCCTGGCACAGGGGCCCTACGAGCAGTACTTC
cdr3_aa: CASSPTLAQGPYEQYF

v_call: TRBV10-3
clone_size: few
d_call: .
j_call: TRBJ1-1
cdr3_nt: TGTGCCATCACCAGAGACAGGAACACTGAAGCTTTCTTT
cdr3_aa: CAITRDRNTEAFF

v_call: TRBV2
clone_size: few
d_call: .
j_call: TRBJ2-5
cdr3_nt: TGTGCCAGCAGGGCCAGCCAAGAGACCCAGTACTTC
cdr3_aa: CASRASQETQYF

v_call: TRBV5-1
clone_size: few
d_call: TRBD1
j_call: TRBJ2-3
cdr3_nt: TGCGCCAGCAGCTTAGGGGACAGAAGCACAGATACGCAGTATTTT
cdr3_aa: CASSLGDRSTDTQYF

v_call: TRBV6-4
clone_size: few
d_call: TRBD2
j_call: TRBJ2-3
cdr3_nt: TGTGCCAGCAGTGACGGGACTAGCGGGGCAGATACGCAGTATTTT
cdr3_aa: CASSDGTSGADTQYF

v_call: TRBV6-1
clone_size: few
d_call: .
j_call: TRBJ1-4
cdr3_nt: TGTGCCAGCAGTGAAACAACCATCCGAGCGGAAAAACTGTTTTTT
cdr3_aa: CASSETTIRAEKLFF

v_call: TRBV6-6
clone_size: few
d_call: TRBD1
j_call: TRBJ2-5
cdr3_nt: TGTGCCAGCAGCACTGACAGGGGCGGTGAGACCCAGTACTTC
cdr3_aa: CASSTDRGGETQYF

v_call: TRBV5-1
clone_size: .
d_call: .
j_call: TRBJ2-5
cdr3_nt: TGCGCCAGCAGCTTGTCCGGGAGCAGTGAGACCCAGTACTTC
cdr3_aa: CASSLSGSSETQYF

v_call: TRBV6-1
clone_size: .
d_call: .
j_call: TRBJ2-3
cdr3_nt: TGTGCCAGCAGTGCCGGACACCCTACCACAGATACGCAGTATTTT
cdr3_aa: CASSAGHPTTDTQYF

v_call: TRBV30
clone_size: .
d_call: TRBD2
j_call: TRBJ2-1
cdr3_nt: TGTGCCTGGAGTGTTCGGGGGACTAGCGGGTACAATGAGCAGTTCTTC
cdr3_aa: CAWSVRGTSGYNEQFF

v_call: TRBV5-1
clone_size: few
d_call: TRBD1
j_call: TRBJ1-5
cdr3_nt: TGCGCCAGTAGCGAGGGGGCGGTCAATCAGCCCCAGCATTTT
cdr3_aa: CASSEGAVNQPQHF

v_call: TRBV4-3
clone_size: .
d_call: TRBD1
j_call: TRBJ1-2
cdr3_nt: TGCGCCAGCAGCCAAGGACCGGGACAGTCCTATGGCTACACCTTC
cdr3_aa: CASSQGPGQSYGYTF

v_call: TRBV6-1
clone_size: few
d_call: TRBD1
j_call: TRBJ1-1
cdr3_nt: TGTGCCAGCAGTGCTTACAGGGGGATGAACACTGAAGCTTTCTTT
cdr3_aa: CASSAYRGMNTEAFF